The 13 T cell receptor beta chains below all came from one sample that was sequenced in a study of T cell repertoires in cytomegalovirus infection (dated by TCRdb to between 2018 and 2021). This sample was sequenced with an Illumina HiSeq 1500. Using fastp trimming at Q25 and MiXCR clonotype assembly, TCRdb reanalyzed the public sequencing data and kept in-frame beta chains. Identical CDR3 protein sequences are pooled into one entry, listed with their most common genes and DNA. The sample table holds 700,000 to 850,000 distinct CDR3 sequences, of which around a third were seen once. The ten top clones hold about an eighth of the sample. Their antigen targets remain unknown. The treatment or condition label for this specimen denotes: in vitro stimulation with specific CMV peptide epitopes to enrich CMV-specific T cells. The sample in question was cultured CD8+ T cells from PBMCs, obtained from culture after CMV antigen stimulation. The receptors stem from a human donor in good health (CMV status not recorded). Some clones in this sample may be carry-over from other donors' samples.

The gene calls are TRBV10-3 and TRBJ1-2; D is unresolved. Germline CDR1 is ENHRY and CDR2 is SYGVKD. CDR3 length: 12 amino acids. The chain's CDR3 is CAPRTATYGYTF. The CDR3 region has the DNA TGTGCTCCCCGGACTGCTACCTATGGCTACACCTTC.

V and J are TRBV6-1 and TRBJ2-1; 10 bases map to TRBD1. CDR1 is MNHNS and CDR2 is SASEGT in the germline V gene. J gave up 4 bases and V 6 bases, and 12 bases lay outside the gene matches. This CDR3 region has 17 residues. CDR3 loop: CASRKRRGQGGYNEQFF. As DNA, the CDR3 is TGTGCCAGCAGGAAGAGACGAGGACAGGGGGGATACAATGAGCAGTTCTTC.

This clonotype was seen repeatedly, ten times or more. The rearrangement uses TRBV19 and TRBJ2-5; 7 nucleotides match TRBD1. Trimming cost V 5 bases and J 2 bases; bases outside gene matches: 11. CDR3 length: 16 amino acids. CDR1 is LNHDA and CDR2 is SQIVND in the germline V gene (reference sequence). This CDR3 is CASSLMDRRYQETQYF. Written as DNA, the CDR3 is TGTGCCAGTAGTCTGATGGACAGGCGGTATCAAGAGACCCAGTACTTC.

This clonotype was picked up a small number of times. This chain joins TRBV29-1 and TRBJ1-1, with 9 bases fitting TRBD1. The V segment lost 4 bases and the J segment 5 bases; nucleotides outside the gene matches: 5. Germline CDR1 and CDR2: SQVTM and ANQGSEA. The CDR3 loop spans 13 amino acids. The chain's CDR3 is CSVVDRGRTEAFF. The CDR3 DNA reads as TGCAGCGTTGTGGACAGGGGAAGAACTGAAGCTTTCTTT. Together with reference TRBV29-1 and TRBJ1-1, the CDR3 gives the full variable domain: SAVISQKPSRDICQRGTSLTIQCQVDSQVTMMFWYRQQPGQSLTLIATANQGSEATYESGFVIDKFPISRPNLTFSTLTVSNMSPEDSSIYLCSVVDRGRTEAFFGQGTRLTVV.

This clonotype has only a few counts. The V and J genes are TRBV28 and TRBJ2-7; 10 bases agree with TRBD1. With V trimmed by 2 bases and J by 4 bases, 5 bases remained unmatched. CDR1 is MDHEN, CDR2 SYDVKM, per germline. The CDR3 has 15 residues. This chain's CDR3 is CASSLDRGPIYEQYF. CDR3 nucleotides: TGTGCCAGCAGTTTAGACAGGGGGCCAATTTACGAGCAGTACTTC.

The chain has TRBV4-1 and TRBJ1-2, with no clear D. The CDR3 sequence is 13 residues long. V gave up 0 bases and J gave up 8 bases, with 10 bases separating them. The germline CDR1 and CDR2 sequences are MGHRA and YSYEKL. The CDR3 here is CASSQDTVRGYTF. The DNA of the CDR3 is TGCGCCAGCAGCCAAGATACGGTGAGAGGCTACACCTTC.

This clonotype was recorded a few times. This chain uses TRBV6-6 with TRBJ1-5; the D gene is possibly TRBD1 (5 bases). CDR3 size: 15 residues. CDR1 and CDR2 from the germline V gene are MNHNY and SVGAGI (reference sequence). V lost 2 bases to trimming and J lost 0 bases, with 8 bases between them. Here the CDR3 reads CASSYLGVSNQPQHF. The DNA for the CDR3 is TGTGCCAGCAGTTACCTAGGGGTTAGCAATCAGCCCCAGCATTTT.

The chain joins TRBV20-1 to TRBJ1-6; 8 nucleotides agree with TRBD1. Germline-derived CDR1 and CDR2 are DFQATT and SNEGSKA (reference sequence). V trimming: 6 bases; J trimming: 3 bases; junction bases outside the gene matches: 7. The CDR3 runs 15 residues. The CDR3 DNA follows: TGCAGTGCCACGGACAGGGACCACTATAATTCACCCCTCCACTTT. This sequence encodes CSATDRDHYNSPLHF.

This clonotype has at least ten counts. The V and J genes are TRBV7-6 and TRBJ1-1; D may be TRBD1 (5 bases). Trimming left V 1 base short and J 7 bases short, with 13 bases between. CDR1 is SGHVS and CDR2 is FNYEAQ in the germline V gene. This CDR3 contains 14 residues. The CDR3 sequence is CASSLDFGQGEAFF. The CDR3 DNA reads as TGTGCCAGCAGCTTAGATTTCGGGCAGGGTGAAGCTTTCTTT. The whole variable domain, filled in from reference TRBV7-6 and TRBJ1-1, reads GAGVSQSPRYKVTKRGQDVALRCDPISGHVSLYWYRQALGQGPEFLTYFNYEAQQDKSGLPNDRFSAERPEGSISTLTIQRTEQRDSAMYRCASSLDFGQGEAFFGQGTRLTVV.

This clonotype was counted a few times. J is TRBJ2-1 and V is TRBV19; 8 nucleotides align to TRBD2. V trimming: 1 base; J trimming: 9 bases; junction bases outside the gene matches: 5. Germline CDR1 and CDR2: LNHDA and SQIVND (reference sequence). This CDR3 comprises 14 residues. The CDR3 region has the DNA TGTGCCAGTAGTATAGCGGGGGGGCACAGTGAGCAGTTCTTC. Translating gives CASSIAGGHSEQFF. Filled out from reference TRBV19 and TRBJ2-1, the complete variable domain reads DGGITQSPKYLFRKEGQNVTLSCEQNLNHDAMYWYRQDPGQGLRLIYYSQIVNDFQKGDIAEGYSVSREKKESFPLTVTSAQKNPTAFYLCASSIAGGHSEQFFGPGTRLTVL.

The chain recombines TRBV6-2 or TRBV6-3 with TRBJ2-7; no reliable D call. CDR1 and CDR2 (germline): MNHEY, SVGEGT. V dropped 5 bases and J dropped 6 bases, with 8 bases sitting between them. The CDR3 is made up of 11 amino acids. This CDR3 reads CASSEGREQYV. As DNA, the CDR3 is TGTGCCAGCAGTGAAGGGCGCGAGCAGTACGTC.

The chain joins TRBV27 to TRBJ1-4, with D possibly TRBD1 on 6 matching bases. The CDR3 contains 16 residues. CDR1 MNHEY and CDR2 SMNVEV come from the germline V gene (reference sequence). The V gene lost 5 bases and the J gene lost 8 bases, with 21 bases spanning the gap. The CDR3 coding sequence is TGTGCCAGCAGTGTAAATGGGGGGCGGCCTGAGGAAAAACTGTTTTTT. Protein product: CASSVNGGRPEEKLFF.

The V and J genes are TRBV25-1 and TRBJ2-7; maybe TRBD1 (5 bases). Germline V gene data show CDR1 as MGHDK and CDR2 as SYGVNS. V was cut by 1 base and J by 0 bases, with 16 bases left in between. This CDR3 is built from 17 residues. The CDR3 loop reads CASSESGKARGSYEQYF. In DNA form, the CDR3 reads TGTGCCAGCAGTGAATCCGGCAAGGCAAGGGGCTCCTACGAGCAGTACTTC.